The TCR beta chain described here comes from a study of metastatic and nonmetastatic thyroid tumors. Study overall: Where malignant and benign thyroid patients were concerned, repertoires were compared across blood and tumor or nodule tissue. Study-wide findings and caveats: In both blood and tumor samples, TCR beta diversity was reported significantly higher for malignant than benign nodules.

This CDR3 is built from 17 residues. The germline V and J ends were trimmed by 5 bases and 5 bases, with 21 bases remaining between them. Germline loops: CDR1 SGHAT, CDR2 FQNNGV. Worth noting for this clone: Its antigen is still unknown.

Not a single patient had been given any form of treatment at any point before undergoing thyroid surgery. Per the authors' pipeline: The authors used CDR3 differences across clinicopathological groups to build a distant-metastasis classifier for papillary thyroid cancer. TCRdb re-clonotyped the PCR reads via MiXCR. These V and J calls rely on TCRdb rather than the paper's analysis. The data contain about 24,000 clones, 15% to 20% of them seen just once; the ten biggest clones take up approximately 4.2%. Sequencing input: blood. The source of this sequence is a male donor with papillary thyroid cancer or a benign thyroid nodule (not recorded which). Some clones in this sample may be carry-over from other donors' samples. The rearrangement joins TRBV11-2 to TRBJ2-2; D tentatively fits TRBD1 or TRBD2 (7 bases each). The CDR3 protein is CASSPQGGTMGTGELFF. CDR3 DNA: TGTGCCAGCAGCCCTCAGGGGGGGACCATGGGGACCGGGGAGCTGTTTTTT.